This T cell receptor (beta chain) was obtained from a study of T-cell reconstitution after alpha-beta-depleted transplantation in children. TCRbeta library construction was performed incorporating unique molecular identifiers. Via MiXCR, TCRdb re-called the PCR reads, giving one row per CDR3 protein. The data show 6,000 or so distinct CDR3 sequences, with roughly 16% seen just once and 70% to 85% held by the top ten. CDR3 length equals 14 residues. The V and J ends lost 2 bases and 2 bases respectively, with 8 bases between them. Only a few counts were recorded for this clonotype. The chain uses TRBV23-1 and TRBJ2-3; possibly TRBD1 for D (6 bases). TRBV23-1 is recorded as an ORF, its role being uncertain. The TCR was taken from a patient between 2 and 9 years old who had a stem cell transplant for inherited bone marrow failure, so the T cells may come from the graft donor. The source material was PBMCs, mostly from graft donor cells, sampled 180 days after TCRalphabeta/CD19-depleted stem cell transplant. The CDR3 sequence: CASSQRDNTDTQYF. CDR3 bases: TGCGCCAGCAGTCAACGGGACAACACAGATACGCAGTATTTT.